The rows below give T cell receptor beta chains drawn from one sample of a study of blood T cell repertoires in COVID-19. Sequencing was performed with immunoSEQ multiplex PCR; in TCRdb, only in-frame clones are kept and a portion is missing. The data contain approximately 60,000 clones, more than 75% of them singletons. Sequencing was done on a sample of peripheral blood. The receptors come from a man aged 60 to 75 with active or convalescent COVID-19. The CDR3 runs from the conserved cysteine through the conserved F or W. The D gene is left open where the match is weak. Clone size appears in some rows only: once, few, many, or a class for an expanded clone.

15	.	.	TRBV5-1	TRBJ1-2	TGCGCCAGCAGCACAGGGACCCAAGGCTGGGGTGGCTACACCTTC	CASSTGTQGWGGYTF
16	TRBD1	.	TRBV27	TRBJ2-2	TGTGCCAGCAGTACTCTCCGACAGGGGGCCATCGGGGAGCTGTTTTTT	CASSTLRQGAIGELFF
11	.	.	TRBV6-4	TRBJ1-1	TGTGCCAGCAGTGACAGCGTTAAAGCTTTCTTT	CASSDSVKAFF
16	TRBD2	.	TRBV5-6	TRBJ2-2	TGTGCCAGCAACCCTAGCGGGGGGGCACACACCGGGGAGCTGTTTTTT	CASNPSGGAHTGELFF
15	TRBD2	.	TRBV7-3	TRBJ2-3	TGTGCCAGCAGCTTGACTAGCGGGGGAACAGATACGCAGTATTTT	CASSLTSGGTDTQYF
18	TRBD1	.	TRBV6-1	TRBJ2-3	TGTGCCAGCAGTGGAGTTCGGACAGGGGACCGGAGCACAGATACGCAGTATTTT	CASSGVRTGDRSTDTQYF
14	.	.	TRBV24-1	TRBJ1-1	TGTGCCACCAGTGGAGACTCTACCAACACTGAAGCTTTCTTT	CATSGDSTNTEAFF
15	.	.	TRBV27	TRBJ1-5	TGTGCCAGCAGTTTATTTGGGGCGAGCAATCAGCCCCAGCATTTT	CASSLFGASNQPQHF
13	.	.	TRBV30	TRBJ2-2	TGTGCCGGGACCTACTCGAACACCGGGGAGCTGTTTTTT	CAGTYSNTGELFF
14	.	.	TRBV5-6	TRBJ1-2	TGTGCCAGCAGCTCCTTGGGCCATTCGAAGGGCTACACCTTC	CASSSLGHSKGYTF
19	.	.	TRBV4-1	TRBJ2-1	TGCGCCAGCAGCCAAGATCCCGAATCGGGTCGGATAATCTACAATGAGCAGTTCTTC	CASSQDPESGRIIYNEQFF
13	.	few	TRBV6-2/TRBV6-3	TRBJ1-1	TGTGCCAGCAGTTACCCTGTACTCACTGAAGCTTTCTTT	CASSYPVLTEAFF
14	TRBD1	few	TRBV7-9	TRBJ2-3	TGTGCCAGCAGCTCGACAGGGAGAGGGGATACGCAGTATTTT	CASSSTGRGDTQYF
17	.	.	TRBV4-1	TRBJ1-6	TGCGCCAGCAGCCAAGAGTTTAAGGGGGGGGTTAATTCACCCCTCCACTTT	CASSQEFKGGVNSPLHF
14	.	few	TRBV2	TRBJ2-7	TGTGCCAGCAGTCAGGGGATCGGAAGCTACGAGCAGTACTTC	CASSQGIGSYEQYF